The source of this T cell receptor (beta chain) is a study of identical twins. Overall study results and limits: Where out-of-frame alpha sequences were twin-shared, they showed excess low generation probability.

A template switching step contributed a universal primer site, while unique molecular identifiers were present in the cDNA. MiXCR, run by TCRdb on the 5' RACE reads, gives a single entry per CDR3 protein. The sample lists just under 550,000 distinct CDR3 sequences, approximately 16% occurring once. As concerns this clonotype: Its specificity is unknown.

The data also belong to a second study, concerning yellow fever vaccine responses in identical twins.

Sequencing was carried out using CD4+ T cells sorted from blood. The source of this sequence is a woman younger than 35 in good health.

CDR3: CASSFPLGGHKNIQYF. The CDR3 nucleotides read TGTGCCAGCAGTTTCCCCCTGGGGGGCCACAAAAACATTCAGTACTTC. The gene calls are TRBV6-5 and TRBJ2-4; D is possibly TRBD1 or TRBD2 (6 bases each). Germline V gene sequence: CDR1 MNHEY, CDR2 SVGAGI. The ends were cut back, 4 bases at V and 3 bases at J, with 16 bases in the middle. The CDR3 length is 16 residues.